Included here is one TCR beta chain sequence, with context. Its antigen is currently unknown. Trimming cost V 3 bases and J 0 bases, with 8 bases left between them. The CDR3 has 15 amino acids. The germline V gene has CDR1 SGHTA and CDR2 FQGNSA. The sample belongs to a study of beta chain features in type 1 diabetes. Study-wide background: Sorted cells examined across all samples numbered roughly 100 million.

Findings of the study overall: Compared to healthy donors, patients appeared to have naive, central memory and Treg TCRB repertoires that were more alike.

Every bit of the isolated RNA underwent reverse transcription, so sequencing read expressed TCRB transcripts. Sequencing used immunoSEQ multiplex PCR; TCRdb keeps in-frame clones, though not all of them. Of about 900,000 clones listed, 15% to 20% were seen once; the top ten hold 0.02% to 0.03%. This sequence was found in a woman between 18 and 29 years old in good health. What was sequenced was naive CD4+ T cells from blood. This sequence joins TRBV7-2 and TRBJ2-2; TRBD2 might be the D (6 bases). The CDR3 is CASSFRLANTGELFF. CDR3 sequence (DNA): TGTGCCAGCAGCTTCCGACTAGCGAACACCGGGGAGCTGTTTTTT.